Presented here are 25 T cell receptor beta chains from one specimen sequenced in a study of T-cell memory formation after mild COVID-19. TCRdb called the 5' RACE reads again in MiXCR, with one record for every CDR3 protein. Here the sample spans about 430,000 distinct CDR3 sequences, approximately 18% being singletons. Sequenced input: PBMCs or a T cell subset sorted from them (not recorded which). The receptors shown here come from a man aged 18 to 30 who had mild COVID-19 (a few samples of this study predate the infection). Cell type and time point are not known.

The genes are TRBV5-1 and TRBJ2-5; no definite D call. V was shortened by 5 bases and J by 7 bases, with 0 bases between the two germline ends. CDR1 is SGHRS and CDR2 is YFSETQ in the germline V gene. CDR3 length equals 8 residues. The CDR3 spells CASRTQYF. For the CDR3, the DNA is TGCGCCAGCAGGACCCAGTACTTC.

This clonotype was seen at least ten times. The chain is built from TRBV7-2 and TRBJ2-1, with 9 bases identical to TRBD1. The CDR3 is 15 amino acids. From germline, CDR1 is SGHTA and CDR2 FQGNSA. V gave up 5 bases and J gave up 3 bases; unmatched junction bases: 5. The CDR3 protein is CASSQTGGYYNEQFF. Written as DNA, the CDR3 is TGTGCCAGCAGCCAGACAGGGGGGTACTACAATGAGCAGTTCTTC.

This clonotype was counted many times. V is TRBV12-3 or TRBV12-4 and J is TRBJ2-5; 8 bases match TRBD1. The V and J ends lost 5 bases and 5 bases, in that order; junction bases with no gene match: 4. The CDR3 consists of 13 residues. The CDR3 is CASSPGQVETQYF. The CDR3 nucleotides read TGTGCCAGCAGTCCGGGACAGGTTGAGACCCAGTACTTC.

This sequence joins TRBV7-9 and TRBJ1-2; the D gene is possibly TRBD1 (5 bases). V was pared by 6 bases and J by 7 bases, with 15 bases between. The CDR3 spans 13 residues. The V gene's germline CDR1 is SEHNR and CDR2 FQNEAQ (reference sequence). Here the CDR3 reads CASRSGPGGGYTF. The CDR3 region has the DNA TGTGCCAGCAGGTCGGGGCCAGGCGGTGGCTACACCTTC.

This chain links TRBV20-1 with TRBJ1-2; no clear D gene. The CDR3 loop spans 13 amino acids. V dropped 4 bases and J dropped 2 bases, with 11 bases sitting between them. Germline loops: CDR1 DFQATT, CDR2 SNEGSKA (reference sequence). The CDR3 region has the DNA TGCAGTGCTATAGGCGGGGTCAACTATGGCTACACCTTC. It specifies CSAIGGVNYGYTF.

The CDR3 nucleotides are TGCGCCAGCAGCTTGGGGTGTACCCAAGAGACCCAGTACTTC. This sequence encodes CASSLGCTQETQYF. V and J are TRBV5-1 and TRBJ2-5; no clear D. V lost 0 bases, J lost 1 base, and 7 bases lay in between. The CDR3 is 14 amino acids. Per germline, CDR1 SGHRS and CDR2 YFSETQ.

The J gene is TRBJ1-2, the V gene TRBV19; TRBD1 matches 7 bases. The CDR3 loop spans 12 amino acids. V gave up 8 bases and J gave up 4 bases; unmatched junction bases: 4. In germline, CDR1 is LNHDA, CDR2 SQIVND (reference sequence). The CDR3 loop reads CASRDRRYGYTF. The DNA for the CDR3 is TGTGCCAGTCGGGACAGACGCTATGGCTACACCTTC.

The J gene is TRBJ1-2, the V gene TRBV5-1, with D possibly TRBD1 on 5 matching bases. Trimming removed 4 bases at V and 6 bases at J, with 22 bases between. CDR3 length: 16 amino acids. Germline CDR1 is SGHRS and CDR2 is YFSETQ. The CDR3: CASSPWTGTTSHGYTF. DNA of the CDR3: TGCGCCAGCAGCCCCTGGACGGGGACCACCTCTCATGGCTACACCTTC.

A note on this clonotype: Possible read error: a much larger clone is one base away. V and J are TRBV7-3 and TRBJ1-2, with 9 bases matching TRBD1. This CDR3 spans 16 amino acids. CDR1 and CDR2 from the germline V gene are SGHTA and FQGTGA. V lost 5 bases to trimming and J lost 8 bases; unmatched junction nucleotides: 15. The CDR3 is CASSPEQGALVWGYTF. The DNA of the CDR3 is TGTGCCAGCAGCCCGGAACAGGGGGCTCTCGTGTGGGGCTACACCTTC. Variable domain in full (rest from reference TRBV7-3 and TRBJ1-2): GAGVSQTPSNKVTEKGKYVELRCDPISGHTALYWYRQSLGQGPEFLIYFQGTGAADDSGLPNDRFFAVRPEGSVSTLKIQRTERGDSAVYLCASSPEQGALVWGYTFGSGTRLTVV.

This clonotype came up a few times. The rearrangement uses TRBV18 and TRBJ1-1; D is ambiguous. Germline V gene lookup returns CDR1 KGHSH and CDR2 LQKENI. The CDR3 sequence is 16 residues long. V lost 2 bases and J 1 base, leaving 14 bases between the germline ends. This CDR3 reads CASSPTDSPENTEAFF. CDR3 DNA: TGTGCCAGCTCACCAACGGACTCCCCAGAGAACACTGAAGCTTTCTTT.

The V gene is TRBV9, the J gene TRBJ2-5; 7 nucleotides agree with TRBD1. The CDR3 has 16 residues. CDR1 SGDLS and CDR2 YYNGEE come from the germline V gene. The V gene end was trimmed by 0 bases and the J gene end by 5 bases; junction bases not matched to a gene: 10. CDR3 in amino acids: CASSVGPRQGEETQYF. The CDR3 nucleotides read TGTGCCAGCAGCGTAGGGCCCAGACAGGGCGAGGAGACCCAGTACTTC.

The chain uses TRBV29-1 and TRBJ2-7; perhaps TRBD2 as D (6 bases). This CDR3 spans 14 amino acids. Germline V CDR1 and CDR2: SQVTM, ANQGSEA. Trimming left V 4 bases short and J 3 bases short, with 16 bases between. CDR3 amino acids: CSVVVGGVFYEQYF. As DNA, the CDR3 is TGCAGCGTTGTGGTCGGGGGAGTATTCTACGAGCAGTACTTC.

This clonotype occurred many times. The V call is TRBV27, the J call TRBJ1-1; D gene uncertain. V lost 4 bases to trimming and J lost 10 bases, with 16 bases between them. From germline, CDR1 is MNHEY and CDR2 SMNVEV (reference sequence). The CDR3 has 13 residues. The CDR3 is CASSSYPGEIAFF. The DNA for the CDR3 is TGTGCCAGCAGTTCCTACCCTGGGGAGATAGCTTTCTTT.

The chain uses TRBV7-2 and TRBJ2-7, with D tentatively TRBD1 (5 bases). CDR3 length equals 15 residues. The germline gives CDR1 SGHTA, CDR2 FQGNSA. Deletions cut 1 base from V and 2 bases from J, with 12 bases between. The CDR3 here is CASSLDMAGTYEQYV. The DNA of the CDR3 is TGTGCCAGCAGCTTAGATATGGCAGGGACCTACGAGCAGTACGTC.

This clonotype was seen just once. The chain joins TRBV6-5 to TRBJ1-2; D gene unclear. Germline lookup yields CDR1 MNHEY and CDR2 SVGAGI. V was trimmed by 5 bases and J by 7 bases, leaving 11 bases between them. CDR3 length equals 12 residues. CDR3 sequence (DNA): TGTGCCAGCAGTACCGTTCGAGGTGGCTACACCTTC. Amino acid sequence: CASSTVRGGYTF.

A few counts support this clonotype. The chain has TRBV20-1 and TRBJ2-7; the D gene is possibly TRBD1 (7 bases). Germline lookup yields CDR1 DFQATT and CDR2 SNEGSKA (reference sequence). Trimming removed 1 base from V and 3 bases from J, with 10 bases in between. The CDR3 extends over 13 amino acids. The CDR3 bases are TGCAGTGCTAGAGGCCAGGGGGGCTACGAGCAGTACTTC. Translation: CSARGQGGYEQYF.

The CDR3 sequence: CASNSQGEAFF. Written as DNA, the CDR3 is TGTGCCAGCAACTCGCAGGGTGAAGCTTTCTTT. This chain connects TRBV12-3 or TRBV12-4 to TRBJ1-1, with a possible D match to TRBD1 (5 bases). The CDR3 totals 11 residues. Trimming removed 7 bases from V and 7 bases from J, with 10 bases in between.

The chain's CDR3 is CASRTLAGGLSYNEQFF. As DNA, the CDR3 is TGTGCCAGCAGGACACTAGCGGGGGGCCTATCCTACAATGAGCAGTTCTTC. The rearrangement uses TRBV6-2 or TRBV6-3 and TRBJ2-1; 12 bases map to TRBD2. After removal of 6 bases from V and 1 base from J, the junction contained 7 bases not matched to a gene. Germline assignment: CDR1 MNHEY and CDR2 SVGEGT. The CDR3 is 17 residues long.

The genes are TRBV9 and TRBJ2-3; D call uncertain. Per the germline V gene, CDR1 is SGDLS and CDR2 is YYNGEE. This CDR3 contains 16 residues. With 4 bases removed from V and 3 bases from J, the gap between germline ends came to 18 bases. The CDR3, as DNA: TGTGCCAGCAGCCCCGATTCGCGGTTCACGACAGATACGCAGTATTTT. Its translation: CASSPDSRFTTDTQYF. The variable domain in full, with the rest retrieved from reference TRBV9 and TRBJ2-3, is DSGVTQTPKHLITATGQRVTLRCSPRSGDLSVYWYQQSLDQGLQFLIQYYNGEERAKGNILERFSAQQFPDLHSELNLSSLELGDSALYFCASSPDSRFTTDTQYFGPGTRLTVL.

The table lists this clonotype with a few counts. This chain's CDR3 is CASSLYDLGEGQETQYF. The DNA for the CDR3 is TGTGCCAGCAGCCTCTACGATCTGGGGGAGGGACAAGAGACCCAGTACTTC. V and J are TRBV7-9 and TRBJ2-5; 7 nucleotides agree with TRBD2. CDR3 length equals 17 residues. From germline, CDR1 is SEHNR and CDR2 FQNEAQ (reference sequence). The V segment lost 5 bases and the J segment 2 bases; nucleotides outside the gene matches: 14.

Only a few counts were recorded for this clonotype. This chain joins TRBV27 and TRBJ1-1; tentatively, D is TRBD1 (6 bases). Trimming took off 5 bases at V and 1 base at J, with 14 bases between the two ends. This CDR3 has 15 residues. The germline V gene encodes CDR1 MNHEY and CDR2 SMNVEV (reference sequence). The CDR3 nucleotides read TGTGCCAGCAGTCTTCAGGGGTGGGGGAACACTGAAGCTTTCTTT. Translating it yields CASSLQGWGNTEAFF.

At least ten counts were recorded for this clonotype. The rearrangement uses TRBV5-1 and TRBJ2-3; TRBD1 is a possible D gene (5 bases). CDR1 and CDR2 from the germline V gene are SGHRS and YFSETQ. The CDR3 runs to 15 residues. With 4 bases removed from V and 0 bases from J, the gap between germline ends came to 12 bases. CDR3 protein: CASSPLGASTDTQYF. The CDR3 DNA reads TGCGCCAGCAGCCCTCTAGGGGCGAGCACAGATACGCAGTATTTT.

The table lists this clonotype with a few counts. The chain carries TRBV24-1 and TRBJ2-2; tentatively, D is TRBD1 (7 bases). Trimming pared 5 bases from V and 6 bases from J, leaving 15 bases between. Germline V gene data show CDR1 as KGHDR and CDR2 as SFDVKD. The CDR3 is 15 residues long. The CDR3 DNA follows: TGTGCCACCAGTGGCCGTGACAGGGAGGCCGGGGAGCTGTTTTTT. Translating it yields CATSGRDREAGELFF.

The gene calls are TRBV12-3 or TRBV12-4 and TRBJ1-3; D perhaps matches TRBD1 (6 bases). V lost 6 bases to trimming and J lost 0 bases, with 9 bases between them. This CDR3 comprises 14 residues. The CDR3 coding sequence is TGTGCCAGCAGACTAGGGGGCTCTGGAAACACCATATATTTT. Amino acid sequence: CASRLGGSGNTIYF.

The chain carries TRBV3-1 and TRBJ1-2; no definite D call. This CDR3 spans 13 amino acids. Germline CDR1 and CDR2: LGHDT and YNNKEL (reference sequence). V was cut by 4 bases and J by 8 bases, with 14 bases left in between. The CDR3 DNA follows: TGTGCCAGCAGCCTGGACGTGGGCCGGGGCTACACCTTC. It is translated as CASSLDVGRGYTF.